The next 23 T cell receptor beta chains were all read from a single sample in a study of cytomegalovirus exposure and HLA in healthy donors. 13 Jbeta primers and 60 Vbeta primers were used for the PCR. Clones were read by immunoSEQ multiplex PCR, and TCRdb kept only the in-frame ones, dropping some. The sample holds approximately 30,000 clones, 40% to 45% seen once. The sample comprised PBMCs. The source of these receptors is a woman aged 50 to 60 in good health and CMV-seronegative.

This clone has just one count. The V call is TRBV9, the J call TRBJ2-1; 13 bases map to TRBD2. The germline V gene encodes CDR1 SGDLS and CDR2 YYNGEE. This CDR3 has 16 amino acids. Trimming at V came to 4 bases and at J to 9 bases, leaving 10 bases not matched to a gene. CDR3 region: CASSSRLAGGQAEQFF. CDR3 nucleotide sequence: TGTGCCAGCAGCTCTCGACTAGCGGGAGGTCAGGCTGAGCAGTTCTTC.

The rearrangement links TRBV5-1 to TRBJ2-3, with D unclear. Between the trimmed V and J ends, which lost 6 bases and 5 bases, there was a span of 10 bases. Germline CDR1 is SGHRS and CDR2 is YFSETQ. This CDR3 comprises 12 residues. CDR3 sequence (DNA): TGCGCCAGCACCATTACACAAGATACGCAGTATTTT. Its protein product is CASTITQDTQYF.

The CDR3 bases are TGTGCCAGCAGCCAAGAGACTAGCAGGAATGAGCAGTTCTTC. Translated: CASSQETSRNEQFF. J is TRBJ2-1 and V is TRBV14; the match to TRBD2 covers 7 bases. This CDR3 comprises 14 residues. The V gene's germline CDR1 is SGHDN and CDR2 FVKESK. Unmatched junction bases numbered 3, after V lost 0 bases and J lost 7 bases.

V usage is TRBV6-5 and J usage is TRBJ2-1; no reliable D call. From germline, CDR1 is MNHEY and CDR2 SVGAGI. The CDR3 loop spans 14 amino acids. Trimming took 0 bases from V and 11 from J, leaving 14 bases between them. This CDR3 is CASSYSSHPRQQFF. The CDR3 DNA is TGTGCCAGCAGTTACTCGAGCCACCCCAGGCAGCAGTTCTTC.

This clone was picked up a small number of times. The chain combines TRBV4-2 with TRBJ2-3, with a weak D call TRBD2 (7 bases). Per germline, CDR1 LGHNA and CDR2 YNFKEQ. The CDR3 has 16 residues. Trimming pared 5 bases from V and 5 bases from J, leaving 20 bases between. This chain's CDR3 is CASSASLEGGRDTQYF. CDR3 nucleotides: TGTGCCAGCAGCGCCTCACTCGAGGGGGGGCGAGATACGCAGTATTTT.

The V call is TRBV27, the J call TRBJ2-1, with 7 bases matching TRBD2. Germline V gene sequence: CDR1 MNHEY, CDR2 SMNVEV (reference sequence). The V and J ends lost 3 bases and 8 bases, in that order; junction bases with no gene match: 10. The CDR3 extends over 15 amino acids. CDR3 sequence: CASSLNGRSRHEQFF. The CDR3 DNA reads TGTGCCAGCAGTTTGAACGGGAGGTCCCGACATGAGCAGTTCTTC.

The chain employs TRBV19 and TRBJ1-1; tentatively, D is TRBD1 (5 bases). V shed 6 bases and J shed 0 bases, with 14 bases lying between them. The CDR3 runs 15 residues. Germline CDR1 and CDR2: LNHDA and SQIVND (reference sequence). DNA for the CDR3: TGTGCCAGTAGCCTATCGGGACTCCTGAACACTGAAGCTTTCTTT. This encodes CASSLSGLLNTEAFF.

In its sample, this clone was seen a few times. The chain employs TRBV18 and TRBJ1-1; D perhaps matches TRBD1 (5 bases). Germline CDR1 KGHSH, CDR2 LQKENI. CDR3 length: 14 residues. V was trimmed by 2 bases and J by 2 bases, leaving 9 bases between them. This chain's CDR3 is CASSPETANTEAFF. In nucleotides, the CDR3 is TGTGCCAGCTCACCAGAGACAGCTAACACTGAAGCTTTCTTT.

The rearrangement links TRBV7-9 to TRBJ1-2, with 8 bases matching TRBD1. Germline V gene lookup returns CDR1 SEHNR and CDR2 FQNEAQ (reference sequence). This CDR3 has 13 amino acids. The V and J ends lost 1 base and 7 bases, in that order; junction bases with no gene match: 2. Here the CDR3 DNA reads TGTGCCAGCAGCTTAGGGACAGGGACTGGCTACACCTTC. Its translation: CASSLGTGTGYTF.

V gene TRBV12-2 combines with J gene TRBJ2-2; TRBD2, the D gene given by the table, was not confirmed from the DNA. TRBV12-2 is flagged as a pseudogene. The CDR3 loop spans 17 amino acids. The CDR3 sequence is CASRSPGSGGGTGELFF. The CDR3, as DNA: TGTGCAAGTCGCTCCCCCGGCAGCGGGGGGGGCACCGGGGAGCTGTTTTTT.

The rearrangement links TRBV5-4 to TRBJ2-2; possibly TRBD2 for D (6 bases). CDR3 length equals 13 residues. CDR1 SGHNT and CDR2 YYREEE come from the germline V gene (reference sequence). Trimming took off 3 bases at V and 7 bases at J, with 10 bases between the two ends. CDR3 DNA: TGTGCCAGCAGCTCGGGGCGGGACGGGGAGCTGTTTTTT. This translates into CASSSGRDGELFF.

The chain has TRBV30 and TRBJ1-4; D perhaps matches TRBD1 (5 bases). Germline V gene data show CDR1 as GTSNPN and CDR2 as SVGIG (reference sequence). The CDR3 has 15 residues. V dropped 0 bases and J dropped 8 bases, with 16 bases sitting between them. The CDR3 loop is CAWSVGAGVGEKLFF. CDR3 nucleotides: TGTGCCTGGAGTGTAGGGGCAGGCGTGGGAGAAAAACTGTTTTTT. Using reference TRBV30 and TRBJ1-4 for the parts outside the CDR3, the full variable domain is SQTIHQWPATLVQPVGSPLSLECTVEGTSNPNLYWYRQAAGRGLQLLFYSVGIGQISSEVPQNLSASRPQDRQFILSSKKLLLSDSGFYLCAWSVGAGVGEKLFFGSGTQLSVL.

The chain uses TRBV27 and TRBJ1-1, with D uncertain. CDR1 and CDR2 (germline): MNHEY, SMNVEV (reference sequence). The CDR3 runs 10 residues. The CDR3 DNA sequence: TGTGGCCCGAGGAACACTGAAGCTTTCTTT. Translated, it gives CGPRNTEAFF.

The CDR3 is CASSPQGQETQYF. CDR3 sequence (DNA): TGTGCCAGCAGCCCGCAGGGTCAAGAGACCCAGTACTTC. This sequence joins TRBV7-2 and TRBJ2-5, with D perhaps matching TRBD1 (5 bases). CDR3 size: 13 residues. Trimming took 5 bases from V and 2 from J, leaving 9 bases between them. CDR1 SGHTA and CDR2 FQGNSA come from the germline V gene.

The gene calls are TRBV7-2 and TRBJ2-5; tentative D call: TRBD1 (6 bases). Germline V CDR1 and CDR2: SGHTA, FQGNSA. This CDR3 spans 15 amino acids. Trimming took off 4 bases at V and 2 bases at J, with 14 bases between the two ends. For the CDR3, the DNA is TGTGCCAGCAGCTCCCACAGGGAATGGCAAGAGACCCAGTACTTC. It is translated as CASSSHREWQETQYF.

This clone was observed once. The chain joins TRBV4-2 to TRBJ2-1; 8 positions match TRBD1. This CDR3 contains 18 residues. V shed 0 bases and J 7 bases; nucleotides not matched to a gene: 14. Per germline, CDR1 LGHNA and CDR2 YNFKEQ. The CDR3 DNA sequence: TGTGCCAGCAGCCAAGATGGTACGGCGCAGGGGGCGCGGAATGAGCAGTTCTTC. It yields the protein CASSQDGTAQGARNEQFF.

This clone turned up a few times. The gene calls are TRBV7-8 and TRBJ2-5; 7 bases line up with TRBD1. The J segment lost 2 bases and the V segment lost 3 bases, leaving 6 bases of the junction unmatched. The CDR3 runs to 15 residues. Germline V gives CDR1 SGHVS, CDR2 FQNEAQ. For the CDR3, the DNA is TGTGCCAGCAGCTTCCGGACAGGCTCGCAAGAGACCCAGTACTTC. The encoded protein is CASSFRTGSQETQYF. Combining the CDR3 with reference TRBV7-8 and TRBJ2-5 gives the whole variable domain GAGVSQSPRYKVAKRGQDVALRCDPISGHVSLFWYQQALGQGPEFLTYFQNEAQLDKSGLPSDRFFAERPEGSVSTLKIQRTQQEDSAVYLCASSFRTGSQETQYFGPGTRLLVL.

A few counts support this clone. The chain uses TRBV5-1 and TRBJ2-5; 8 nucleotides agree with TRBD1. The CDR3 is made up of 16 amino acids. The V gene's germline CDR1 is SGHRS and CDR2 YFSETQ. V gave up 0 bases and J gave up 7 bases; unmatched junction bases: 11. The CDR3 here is CASSLGDRSAGGTQYF. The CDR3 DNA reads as TGCGCCAGCAGCTTGGGGGACAGGTCGGCCGGGGGGACCCAGTACTTC.

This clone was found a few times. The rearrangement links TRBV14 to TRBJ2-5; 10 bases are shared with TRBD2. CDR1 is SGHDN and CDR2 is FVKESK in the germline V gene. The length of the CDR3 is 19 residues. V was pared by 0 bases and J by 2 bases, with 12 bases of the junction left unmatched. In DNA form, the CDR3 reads TGTGCCAGCAGCCAAGATGGGCGGACTAGCGGAACTTATCAAGAGACCCAGTACTTC. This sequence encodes CASSQDGRTSGTYQETQYF.

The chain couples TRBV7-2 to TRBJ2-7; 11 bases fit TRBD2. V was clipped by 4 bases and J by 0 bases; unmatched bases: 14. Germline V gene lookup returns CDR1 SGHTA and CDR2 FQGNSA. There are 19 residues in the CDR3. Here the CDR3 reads CASSWGLAAPRGGSYEQYF. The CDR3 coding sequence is TGTGCCAGCAGCTGGGGACTAGCGGCTCCTCGTGGAGGCTCCTACGAGCAGTACTTC. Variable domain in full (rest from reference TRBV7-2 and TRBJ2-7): GAGVSQSPSNKVTEKGKDVELRCDPISGHTALYWYRQSLGQGLEFLIYFQGNSAPDKSGLPSDRFSAERTGGSVSTLTIQRTQQEDSAVYLCASSWGLAAPRGGSYEQYFGPGTRLTVT.

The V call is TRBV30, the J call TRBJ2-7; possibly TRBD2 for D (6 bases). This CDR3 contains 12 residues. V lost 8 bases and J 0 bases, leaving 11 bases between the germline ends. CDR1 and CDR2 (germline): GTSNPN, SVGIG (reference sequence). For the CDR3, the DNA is TGTGCCGGCGGGGAAGACTCCTACGAGCAGTACTTC. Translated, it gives CAGGEDSYEQYF.

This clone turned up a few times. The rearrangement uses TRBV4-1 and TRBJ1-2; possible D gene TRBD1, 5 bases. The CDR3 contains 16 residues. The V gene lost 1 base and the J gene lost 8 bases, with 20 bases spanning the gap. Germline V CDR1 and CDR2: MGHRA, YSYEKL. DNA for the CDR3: TGCGCCAGCAGCCAAGTTATTCCTCGGGGGAGGGACGGCTACACCTTC. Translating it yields CASSQVIPRGRDGYTF.

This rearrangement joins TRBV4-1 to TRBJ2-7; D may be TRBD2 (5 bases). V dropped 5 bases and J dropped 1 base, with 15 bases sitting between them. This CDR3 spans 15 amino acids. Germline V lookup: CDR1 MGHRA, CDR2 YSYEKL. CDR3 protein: CASSYPGGGSYEQYF. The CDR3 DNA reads TGCGCCAGCAGCTACCCCGGAGGCGGTTCCTACGAGCAGTACTTC.